These 32 T cell receptor beta chains were all obtained from the same sample, sequenced in a study of T cells in Graves' hyperthyroidism and ophthalmopathy. Using RNA transcripts as the source, TCR beta CDR3 regions were amplified. The primer set for the first-round RT-PCR of the TCR CDR3 was HTBI. TCRdb reprocessed the multiplex PCR reads with MiXCR, giving one entry per CDR3 protein. The data contain under 250,000 distinct CDR3 sequences, around 24% of them seen just once; the ten biggest clones take up around 32%. The sample taken for sequencing was blood. These receptors were obtained from a woman between 40 and 55 years old with Graves' ophthalmopathy.

This clonotype was recorded at least ten times. The rearrangement links TRBV25-1 to TRBJ2-7; D tentatively reads TRBD1 or TRBD2 (5 bases each). CDR1 MGHDK and CDR2 SYGVNS come from the germline V gene. The CDR3 spans 11 residues. V was trimmed by 7 bases and J by 5 bases, leaving 9 bases between them. CDR3 DNA sequence: TGTGCCAGCAATAGGGGACACGAGCAGTACTTC. This gives the protein CASNRGHEQYF.

The gene calls are TRBV7-8 and TRBJ2-5, with D tentatively TRBD1 (6 bases). Trimming took off 5 bases at V and 5 bases at J, with 15 bases between the two ends. Germline lookup yields CDR1 SGHVS and CDR2 FQNEAQ. This CDR3 is 14 amino acids long. The CDR3 reads CASSLGDRSETQYF. Here the CDR3 DNA reads TGTGCCAGCAGCCTCGGTGACAGGTCCGAGACCCAGTACTTC.

The chain uses TRBV11-2 and TRBJ1-2; the D is unclear. With 0 bases removed from V and 4 bases from J, the gap between germline ends came to 12 bases. Per germline, CDR1 SGHAT and CDR2 FQNNGV. The CDR3 has 15 residues. Here the CDR3 reads CASSLEALMGYGYTF. CDR3 DNA: TGTGCCAGCAGCTTAGAGGCCCTGATGGGCTATGGCTACACCTTC.

At least ten counts were recorded for this clonotype. The chain carries TRBV29-1 and TRBJ2-7; no clear D gene. Per germline, CDR1 SQVTM and CDR2 ANQGSEA. V shed 0 bases and J shed 0 bases, with 12 bases lying between them. The CDR3 spans 15 residues. DNA of the CDR3: TGCAGCGTTGAAGACACTGGCGCGAGCTCCTACGAGCAGTACTTC. Translation gives CSVEDTGASSYEQYF.

In regard to this clonotype: Lacking the conserved final phenylalanine or tryptophan, this CDR3 likely reflects a read error. The rearrangement links TRBV7-2 to TRBJ2-7; D is unclear. This CDR3 spans 13 amino acids. The germline V and J ends were trimmed by 2 bases and 7 bases, with 12 bases remaining between them. In germline, CDR1 is SGHTA, CDR2 FQGNSA. The DNA for the CDR3 is TGTGCCAGCAGCTTATTTGCTAGGGTGGAGCAGTACCTC. It translates to CASSLFARVEQYL.

This clonotype was recorded a few times. This chain joins TRBV7-8 and TRBJ1-1; D might be TRBD1 (5 bases). Germline values: CDR1 SGHVS, CDR2 FQNEAQ. The V end lost 2 bases, the J end lost 3 bases, and 7 bases lay between the germline ends. This CDR3 spans 13 amino acids. CDR3 coding DNA: TGTGCCAGCAGCTTAAACAGGTACACTGAAGCTTTCTTT. The encoded protein is CASSLNRYTEAFF.

A single count supports this clonotype. CDR3 sequence reads: CASSIGIGAVYEQYF. The CDR3 nucleotides read TGTGCCAGCAGTATCGGGATAGGGGCGGTTTACGAGCAGTACTTC. The chain is built from TRBV6-2 or TRBV6-3 and TRBJ2-7; D may be TRBD1 or TRBD2 (5 bases each). The V end lost 5 bases, the J end lost 4 bases, and 18 bases lay between the germline ends. The CDR3 loop spans 15 amino acids. Germline V gene sequence: CDR1 MNHEY, CDR2 SVGEGT.

This chain joins TRBV7-2 and TRBJ2-2, with D unresolved. The CDR3 is 14 residues long. With 4 bases removed from V and 3 bases from J, the gap between germline ends came to 9 bases. Germline V gene lookup returns CDR1 SGHTA and CDR2 FQGNSA. CDR3 bases: TGTGCCAGCAGCTACAGTACTGACACCGGGGAGCTGTTTTTT. Translated: CASSYSTDTGELFF.

There are many counts of this clonotype. The rearrangement uses TRBV9 and TRBJ1-1, with 8 bases aligning to TRBD1. CDR3 size: 15 residues. Germline V gene data show CDR1 as SGDLS and CDR2 as YYNGEE. V was pared by 0 bases and J by 4 bases, with 5 bases of the junction left unmatched. The CDR3 sequence: CASSVAAGGGTEAFF. The CDR3, as DNA: TGTGCCAGCAGCGTAGCGGCAGGGGGCGGCACTGAAGCTTTCTTT.

The CDR3 is CASRGDRETQYF. The CDR3 DNA reads TGTGCCAGCAGGGGGGATAGGGAGACCCAGTACTTC. The rearrangement joins TRBV28 to TRBJ2-5; D possibly uses TRBD1 or TRBD2 (5 bases each). Germline CDR1 MDHEN, CDR2 SYDVKM. CDR3 length equals 12 residues. V lost 6 bases and J lost 5, with 10 bases in between.

This clonotype was counted many times. The gene calls are TRBV28 and TRBJ2-5, with 11 bases matching TRBD2. The length of the CDR3 is 17 residues. The V and J ends lost 5 bases and 4 bases, in that order; junction bases with no gene match: 12. Germline-derived CDR1 and CDR2 are MDHEN and SYDVKM. DNA for the CDR3: TGTGCCAGCAGTCCTTACCGACTAGCGGGATATCGAGAGACCCAGTACTTC. Translated: CASSPYRLAGYRETQYF.

This clonotype was detected ten times or more. This chain uses TRBV12-3 or TRBV12-4 with TRBJ1-1; 7 nucleotides match TRBD1. Trimming removed 3 bases from V and 4 bases from J; junction bases left unmatched: 5. The CDR3 sequence is 14 residues long. This CDR3 is CASSLGQSTTEAFF. The CDR3, as DNA: TGTGCCAGCAGTTTGGGACAGTCGACCACTGAAGCTTTCTTT.

This clonotype was recorded only once. V is TRBV28 and J is TRBJ1-1; D unclear. This CDR3 has 12 residues. Trimming shortened V by 7 bases and J by 5 bases, and 11 bases separated the two germline ends. CDR1 is MDHEN and CDR2 is SYDVKM in the germline V gene. Here the CDR3 DNA reads TGTGCCAGCACAAGGTCGGGAACTGAAGCTTTCTTT. Its protein product is CASTRSGTEAFF.

The chain carries TRBV28 and TRBJ1-2; 10 positions match TRBD1. CDR3 length equals 18 residues. The germline CDR1 and CDR2 sequences are MDHEN and SYDVKM. The J segment lost 5 bases and the V segment lost 6 bases, leaving 18 bases of the junction unmatched. The CDR3 nucleotides read TGTGCCAGCAGATTGGACAGGGGGGGACGAGCTTCGGATTATGGCTACACCTTC. This sequence encodes CASRLDRGGRASDYGYTF.

There are many counts of this clonotype. This chain's CDR3 is CASSSSRLPYGYTF. The CDR3 DNA reads TGTGCCAGCAGTAGTTCCAGACTACCCTATGGCTACACCTTC. The chain recombines TRBV6-1 with TRBJ1-2; unclear D gene. With 5 bases removed from V and 4 bases from J, the gap between germline ends came to 14 bases. The CDR3 contains 14 residues. CDR1 is MNHNS and CDR2 is SASEGT in the germline V gene.

This clonotype came up many times. This chain joins TRBV28 and TRBJ1-1, with TRBD1 identical over 7 bases. There are 16 residues in the CDR3. The V and J ends lost 2 bases and 5 bases, in that order; junction bases with no gene match: 11. From germline, CDR1 is MDHEN and CDR2 SYDVKM. CDR3 DNA: TGTGCCAGCAGTTTACTCGGGCAGGGGGAAGTAACTGAAGCTTTCTTT. Translated, it gives CASSLLGQGEVTEAFF.

This clonotype occurred many times. This chain uses TRBV4-2 with TRBJ2-7, with 7 nucleotides matching TRBD2. Germline V lookup: CDR1 LGHNA, CDR2 YNFKEQ. With 2 bases clipped from V and 2 bases from J, the junction kept 6 bases outside the gene matches. The CDR3 consists of 15 residues. CDR3 residues: CASSQTTSVAYEQYF. CDR3 bases: TGTGCCAGCAGCCAAACTACTAGCGTAGCCTACGAGCAGTACTTC.

This clonotype has a count of ten or more. This chain links TRBV28 with TRBJ2-7; D may correspond to TRBD1 or TRBD2 (5 bases each). CDR3 size: 16 residues. CDR1 is MDHEN, CDR2 SYDVKM, per germline. V lost 4 bases and J 2 bases, leaving 18 bases between the germline ends. CDR3 amino acids: CASSYQGAGHPYEQYF. The CDR3 coding sequence is TGTGCCAGCAGTTACCAGGGAGCAGGGCACCCCTACGAGCAGTACTTC.

This rearrangement joins TRBV28 to TRBJ2-7, with D hard to call. This CDR3 has 12 residues. V dropped 2 bases and J dropped 3 bases, with 5 bases sitting between them. The V gene's germline CDR1 is MDHEN and CDR2 SYDVKM. CDR3 coding DNA: TGTGCCAGCAGTTTAATCCGCTACGAGCAGTACTTC. This sequence encodes CASSLIRYEQYF.

This clonotype occurred many times. This chain connects TRBV24-1 to TRBJ2-7; 9 bases are a match to TRBD2. This CDR3 comprises 18 residues. Germline trimming cut 0 bases from V and 3 bases from J; bases unmatched to any gene: 11. Germline CDR1 and CDR2: KGHDR and SFDVKD. CDR3 amino acids: CATSDLRIAGEGCYEQYF. CDR3 sequence (DNA): TGTGCCACCAGTGATTTGCGAATAGCGGGAGAGGGATGCTACGAGCAGTACTTC.

This clonotype has at least ten counts. V and J are TRBV9 and TRBJ1-1, with D hard to call. The ends were cut back, 2 bases at V and 0 bases at J, with 5 bases in the middle. The germline gives CDR1 SGDLS, CDR2 YYNGEE. The CDR3 extends over 13 amino acids. CDR3 region: CASSVEVNTEAFF. As DNA, the CDR3 is TGTGCCAGCAGCGTTGAAGTGAACACTGAAGCTTTCTTT.

V and J are TRBV12-3 or TRBV12-4 and TRBJ1-2; no firm D call. The CDR3 contains 14 residues. The ends were cut back, 3 bases at V and 1 base at J, with 9 bases in the middle. CDR3 sequence reads: CASSLTGRNYGYTF. The CDR3 DNA reads TGTGCCAGCAGTTTGACGGGTCGTAACTATGGCTACACCTTC.

This clonotype has ten or more counts. The chain links TRBV10-3 to TRBJ2-7; D is perhaps TRBD1 (5 bases). Germline V gene sequence: CDR1 ENHRY, CDR2 SYGVKD. V shed 1 base and J shed 0 bases, with 10 bases lying between them. The CDR3 totals 15 residues. This CDR3 is CAISEFQGTSYEQYF. The CDR3 DNA reads as TGTGCCATCAGTGAGTTTCAGGGTACCTCCTACGAGCAGTACTTC.

The chain uses TRBV28 and TRBJ2-7, with D tentatively TRBD1 (5 bases). The CDR3 is 13 amino acids. The germline V gene encodes CDR1 MDHEN and CDR2 SYDVKM. With 5 bases removed from V and 3 bases from J, the gap between germline ends came to 11 bases. The CDR3 sequence: CASSADIFYEQYF. CDR3 coding DNA: TGTGCCAGCAGTGCGGACATCTTCTACGAGCAGTACTTC.

This clonotype was counted many times. The chain links TRBV28 to TRBJ1-1; D ambiguous. This CDR3 contains 17 residues. V was trimmed by 2 bases and J by 3 bases, leaving 19 bases between them. Germline-derived CDR1 and CDR2 are MDHEN and SYDVKM. As DNA, the CDR3 is TGTGCCAGCAGTTTAGGCGTATGGAGCCAATCCTACACTGAAGCTTTCTTT. The encoded protein is CASSLGVWSQSYTEAFF.

This clonotype was recorded many times. This chain links TRBV30 with TRBJ2-7, with D hard to call. Germline V gene sequence: CDR1 GTSNPN, CDR2 SVGIG (reference sequence). This CDR3 comprises 13 residues. Trimming cost V 2 bases and J 3 bases, with 11 bases left between them. The CDR3 sequence: CAWSPNLVYEQYF. The DNA for the CDR3 is TGTGCCTGGAGTCCCAATCTAGTCTACGAGCAGTACTTC.

This clonotype showed up many times. The chain recombines TRBV20-1 with TRBJ1-1; D may be TRBD1 (5 bases). This CDR3 has 16 amino acids. Looked up from germline, CDR1 is DFQATT and CDR2 is SNEGSKA (reference sequence). The V end was cut by 3 bases, the J end by 1 base, with 18 bases between. The chain's CDR3 is CSARPADNEENTEAFF. In nucleotides, the CDR3 is TGCAGTGCTAGGCCCGCGGACAACGAGGAGAACACTGAAGCTTTCTTT.

This clonotype has a count of ten or more. The junction does not match germline at one end; this may be a read error. The chain carries TRBV6-5 and TRBJ1-1, with a tentative D call TRBD1 (5 bases). The length of the CDR3 is 14 residues. Per germline, CDR1 MNHEY and CDR2 SVGAGI. The CDR3 DNA sequence: TGTGCCAGCAGTTACTCGTCAGGGCGTACTGGAGCTTTCTTT. Translating it yields CASSYSSGRTGAFF.

This clonotype was detected ten times or more. The rearrangement uses TRBV9 and TRBJ2-5, with TRBD1 matching over 8 bases. This CDR3 contains 14 residues. Per germline, CDR1 SGDLS and CDR2 YYNGEE. With 3 bases clipped from V and 5 bases from J, the junction kept 6 bases outside the gene matches. In DNA form, the CDR3 reads TGTGCCAGCAGCGCCTCAGGGGGCTGGGAGACCCAGTACTTC. It is translated as CASSASGGWETQYF.

The chain carries TRBV7-3 and TRBJ1-2, with D perhaps matching TRBD1 (6 bases). Between the trimmed V and J ends, which lost 7 bases and 8 bases, there was a span of 20 bases. This CDR3 is 14 amino acids long. Germline CDR1 is SGHTA and CDR2 is FQGTGA. CDR3 protein: CASITGPMTIGYTF. Here the CDR3 DNA reads TGTGCCAGCATTACAGGGCCTATGACGATCGGCTACACCTTC.

The chain recombines TRBV7-2 with TRBJ1-5; D is unclear. The CDR3 has 15 amino acids. V was cut by 5 bases and J by 0 bases, with 11 bases left in between. Per germline, CDR1 SGHTA and CDR2 FQGNSA. The CDR3 region has the DNA TGTGCCAGCAGCGGCGACGGGAGTAGCAATCAGCCCCAGCATTTT. The encoded protein is CASSGDGSSNQPQHF.

This clonotype has at least ten counts. The chain uses TRBV6-5 and TRBJ2-7; D perhaps matches TRBD1 (5 bases). The V end was cut by 6 bases, the J end by 5 bases, with 20 bases between. The germline V gene has CDR1 MNHEY and CDR2 SVGAGI. The CDR3 is made up of 15 amino acids. The CDR3 DNA follows: TGTGCCAGCAGCTATGGGCCCCAGGGCACCGACGAGCAGTACTTC. This translates into CASSYGPQGTDEQYF.